These T cell receptor beta chains were read from a single sample in a study of blood T cell repertoires in COVID-19. Measured with immunoSEQ multiplex PCR; TCRdb has only the in-frame clones, and not every one. The sample shows fewer than 60,000 clones, approximately 80% of them seen only once. The sequencing input was peripheral blood. The receptors shown here come from a man in his sixties with acute or convalescent COVID-19. The CDR3 runs from the conserved cysteine through the conserved F or W. The order of the fields is clone size, V gene, D gene, J gene, CDR3 protein, CDR3 DNA. A D gene is named only where the DNA matches it firmly. Only part of the rows carry a size: once, few, many, or a class if the clone is expanded.

>few|TRBV7-9|TRBD1|TRBJ1-4
CASSLTGGGEKLFF
TGTGCCAGCAGCTTGACAGGGGGAGGTGAAAAACTGTTTTTT
>.|TRBV11-2|.|TRBJ1-1
CASRFRVGTEAFF
TGTGCCAGCAGATTCAGGGTGGGCACTGAAGCTTTCTTT
>.|TRBV25-1|.|TRBJ2-7
CASSGAPLYEQYF
TGTGCCAGCAGTGGAGCCCCACTTTACGAGCAGTACTTC
>.|TRBV5-1|TRBD1|TRBJ2-3
CASSFGQGVYTQYF
TGCGCCAGCAGCTTTGGACAGGGGGTGTATACGCAGTATTTT
>.|TRBV6-5|TRBD1|TRBJ1-2
CASLRGQTGYGYTF
TGTGCCAGCCTTCGGGGACAGACGGGCTATGGCTACACCTTC
>.|TRBV2|TRBD2|TRBJ2-5
CASSAVLAGSQTQYF
TGTGCCAGCAGTGCCGTTCTAGCGGGGTCGCAGACCCAGTACTTC
>.|TRBV18|TRBD1|TRBJ2-1
CASSPSRQGRTYNEQFF
TGTGCCAGCTCACCGAGTCGACAGGGGCGTACCTACAATGAGCAGTTCTTC
>.|TRBV18|TRBD1|TRBJ1-1
CASSRTRTGALNTEAFF
TGTGCCAGCTCACGTACTAGGACAGGGGCCTTGAACACTGAAGCTTTCTTT
>few|TRBV10-3|.|TRBJ2-1
CAISESVTVGGKNEQFF
TGTGCCATCAGTGAGTCGGTGACAGTCGGTGGGAAGAATGAGCAGTTCTTC
>.|TRBV12-5|.|TRBJ1-4
CASGLDSWGDNEKLFF
TGTGCTAGTGGTTTGGACTCGTGGGGGGATAATGAAAAACTGTTTTTT
>.|TRBV28|TRBD1|TRBJ1-1
CASSSPGQGMNTEAFF
TGTGCCAGCAGTTCCCCGGGACAGGGGATGAACACTGAAGCTTTCTTT
>.|TRBV29-1|TRBD2|TRBJ2-3
CSVFFTSGSDTQYF
TGCAGCGTTTTCTTTACTAGCGGCTCAGATACGCAGTATTTT
>.|TRBV11-2|.|TRBJ1-4
CASSPRWGATNEKLFF
TGTGCCAGCAGCCCTAGGTGGGGAGCAACTAATGAAAAACTGTTTTTT
>.|TRBV5-1|.|TRBJ2-1
CASSLVGGSYNEQFF
TGCGCCAGCAGCTTGGTGGGGGGCTCCTACAATGAGCAGTTCTTC
>.|TRBV3-1/TRBV3-2|.|TRBJ1-2
CASSIQTGSYTF
TGTGCCAGCAGCATTCAGACAGGTTCCTACACCTTC
>.|TRBV6-1|.|TRBJ1-5
CASSELGRQPQHF
TGTGCCAGCAGTGAACTTGGGAGGCAACCCCAGCATTTT
>.|TRBV27|.|TRBJ2-1
CASSSKTYNEQFF
TGTGCCAGCAGTTCTAAGACCTACAATGAGCAGTTCTTC
>.|TRBV3-1/TRBV3-2|TRBD2|TRBJ2-7
CASSQGAGDIYEQYF
TGTGCCAGCAGCCAAGGAGCGGGGGACATATACGAGCAGTACTTC
>.|TRBV19|.|TRBJ1-1
CASIQGSTEAFF
TGTGCCAGTATTCAGGGAAGCACTGAAGCTTTCTTT
>.|TRBV9|.|TRBJ1-1
CASSEGPRGRDTEAFF
TGTGCCAGCAGCGAGGGCCCCCGGGGGAGAGACACTGAAGCTTTCTTT
>.|TRBV2|.|TRBJ1-1
CASSEAPGQSTEAFF
TGTGCCAGCAGTGAAGCGCCGGGACAAAGCACTGAAGCTTTCTTT
>.|TRBV24-1|.|TRBJ1-2
CATSGAEMRGYTF
TGTGCCACCAGTGGAGCTGAAATGAGGGGCTACACCTTC
>few|TRBV3-1/TRBV3-2|.|TRBJ2-3
CASSDRDWGSTDTQYF
TGTGCCAGCAGCGACCGGGACTGGGGAAGCACAGATACGCAGTATTTT
>.|TRBV19|.|TRBJ1-1
CASSPRARYKNTEAFF
TGTGCCAGTAGTCCCCGAGCCAGGTACAAGAACACTGAAGCTTTCTTT
>.|TRBV6-5|.|TRBJ1-1
CASSYSGGVAFF
TGTGCCAGCAGTTACTCGGGCGGGGTGGCTTTCTTT
>.|TRBV6-5|TRBD2|TRBJ2-5
CASSYSLGGEETQYF
TGTGCCAGCAGTTACTCCCTTGGGGGGGAAGAGACCCAGTACTTC
>.|TRBV5-4|TRBD1|TRBJ2-3
CASSFKWDRGTDTQYF
TGTGCCAGCAGCTTTAAGTGGGACAGGGGCACAGATACGCAGTATTTT
>.|TRBV12-5|.|TRBJ1-2
CASGFEGPYGYTF
TGTGCTAGTGGTTTTGAGGGCCCCTATGGCTACACCTTC
>.|TRBV18|.|TRBJ1-3
CASSLPHTHGNTIYF
TGTGCCAGCTCACTTCCTCATACACATGGAAACACCATATATTTT
>.|TRBV7-3|TRBD1|TRBJ2-2
CASSATGMGTGELFF
TGTGCCAGCAGCGCGACAGGGATGGGGACCGGGGAGCTGTTTTTT
>.|TRBV6-1|.|TRBJ1-2
CASSEIGYGYTF
TGTGCCAGCAGTGAAATCGGCTATGGCTACACCTTC
>.|TRBV5-1|.|TRBJ2-5
CASSLVGGRGNQETQYF
TGCGCCAGCAGCTTGGTAGGCGGCAGGGGCAACCAAGAGACCCAGTACTTC
>.|TRBV28|.|TRBJ1-2
CASSSSGEGDYGYTF
TGTGCCAGCAGTTCCAGCGGGGAGGGGGACTATGGCTACACCTTC
>few|TRBV18|.|TRBJ1-6
CASSLTQGRETLHF
TGTGCCAGCTCACTTACTCAGGGGAGGGAAACCCTCCACTTT
>.|TRBV5-1|TRBD2|TRBJ2-5
CASSSGLAGGRETQYF
TGCGCCAGCAGCTCTGGACTAGCGGGGGGGCGGGAGACCCAGTACTTC
>.|TRBV6-5|.|TRBJ1-2
CASSYRGLTGNYGYTF
TGTGCCAGCAGTTATCGGGGTCTAACAGGGAACTATGGCTACACCTTC
>.|TRBV6-5|TRBD1|TRBJ1-4
CASRDRVQEKLFF
TGTGCCAGCAGAGACAGGGTACAGGAAAAACTGTTTTTT
>.|TRBV5-8|.|TRBJ1-1
CASRIEPGSTEAFF
TGTGCCAGCAGAATTGAGCCGGGGAGCACTGAAGCTTTCTTT
>.|TRBV18|.|TRBJ1-6
CASSSEQETYNSPLHF
TGTGCCAGCTCATCGGAACAGGAAACATATAATTCACCCCTCCACTTT
>.|TRBV29-1|.|TRBJ2-1
CSVVQASSYNEQFF
TGCAGCGTTGTTCAGGCCAGCTCCTACAATGAGCAGTTCTTC
>.|TRBV5-6|TRBD1|TRBJ1-1
CASSFLTGWTTEAFF
TGTGCCAGCAGCTTCCTGACAGGGTGGACCACTGAAGCTTTCTTT
>.|TRBV7-2|TRBD2|TRBJ2-1
CASSRTRNEQFF
TGTGCCAGCAGCCGGACTAGGAATGAGCAGTTCTTC
>.|TRBV19|TRBD1|TRBJ1-5
CASSDRTGNNQPQHF
TGTGCCAGTAGTGATCGGACAGGGAACAATCAGCCCCAGCATTTT
>.|TRBV6-6|.|TRBJ1-4
CASRATGTTNEKLFF
TGTGCCAGCAGAGCAACAGGGACGACTAATGAAAAACTGTTTTTT
>.|TRBV3-1/TRBV3-2|.|TRBJ1-2
CASSPLRGGYTF
TGTGCCAGCAGCCCCCTGCGGGGTGGCTACACCTTC
>once|TRBV5-1|TRBD1|TRBJ1-2
CASSLDRGRTGYTF
TGCGCCAGCAGCTTGGACAGGGGCCGTACCGGCTACACCTTC
>.|TRBV18|TRBD2|TRBJ2-3
CASSPYSGDTDTQYF
TGTGCCAGCTCGCCCTACAGCGGGGACACAGATACGCAGTATTTT
>few|TRBV21-1|.|TRBJ2-1
CASSNLTGIYNEQFF
TGTGCCAGCAGCAATTTAACCGGGATCTACAATGAGCAGTTCTTC
>.|TRBV7-9|.|TRBJ1-4
CASSLWRINEKLFF
TGTGCCAGCAGCTTATGGAGGATAAATGAAAAACTGTTTTTT
>.|TRBV4-1|TRBD1|TRBJ1-2
CASSQPGQGRNGYTF
TGCGCCAGCAGCCAACCGGGACAGGGGCGCAATGGCTACACCTTC
>.|TRBV2|TRBD1|TRBJ2-3
CASSGDMGTAAQYF
TGTGCCAGCAGTGGGGACATGGGGACAGCAGCTCAGTATTTT
>.|TRBV7-9|.|TRBJ1-2
CASSLGSTGSNYGYTF
TGTGCCAGCAGCTTAGGGTCCACAGGGTCGAACTATGGCTACACCTTC
>.|TRBV5-1|.|TRBJ2-2
CASSPVRGAPRTGELFF
TGCGCCAGCAGCCCAGTCAGGGGCGCCCCTCGGACCGGGGAGCTGTTTTTT
>.|TRBV30|TRBD1|TRBJ1-1
CAWSTGGKRQNTEAFF
TGTGCCTGGTCAACAGGGGGCAAGAGGCAGAACACTGAAGCTTTCTTT
>.|TRBV7-2|.|TRBJ1-3
CASSQSRAPGNTIYF
TGTGCCAGCAGCCAATCCAGGGCCCCAGGAAACACCATATATTTT
>.|TRBV9|.|TRBJ2-5
CASSVGDRQETQYF
TGTGCCAGCAGCGTGGGCGATAGACAAGAGACCCAGTACTTC
>.|TRBV6-5|.|TRBJ1-3
CASNMDSGPGNTIYF
TGTGCCAGCAACATGGACAGTGGCCCTGGAAACACCATATATTTT
>.|TRBV5-4|.|TRBJ2-7
CASGPAVSYEQYF
TGTGCCAGCGGCCCAGCGGTCTCCTACGAGCAGTACTTC
>.|TRBV5-5|.|TRBJ1-1
CASSLGGRGYTEAFF
TGTGCCAGCAGCTTGGGTGGCAGGGGATACACTGAAGCTTTCTTT
>once|TRBV30|.|TRBJ1-1
CAWSAVYGGEAFF
TGTGCCTGGAGTGCAGTTTATGGGGGGGAAGCTTTCTTT